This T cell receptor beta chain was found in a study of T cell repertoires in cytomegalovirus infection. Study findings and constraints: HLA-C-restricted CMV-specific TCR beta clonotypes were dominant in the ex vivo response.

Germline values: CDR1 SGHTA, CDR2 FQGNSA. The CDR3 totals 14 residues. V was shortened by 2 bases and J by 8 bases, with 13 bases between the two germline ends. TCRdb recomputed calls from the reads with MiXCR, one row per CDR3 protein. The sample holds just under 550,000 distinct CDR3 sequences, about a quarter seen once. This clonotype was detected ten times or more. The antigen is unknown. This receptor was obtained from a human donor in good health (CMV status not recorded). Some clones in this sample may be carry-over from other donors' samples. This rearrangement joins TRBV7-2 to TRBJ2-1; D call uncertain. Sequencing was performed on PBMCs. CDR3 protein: CASSLYPRYDEQFF. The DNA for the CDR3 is TGTGCCAGCAGCTTATATCCTAGATACGATGAGCAGTTCTTC.